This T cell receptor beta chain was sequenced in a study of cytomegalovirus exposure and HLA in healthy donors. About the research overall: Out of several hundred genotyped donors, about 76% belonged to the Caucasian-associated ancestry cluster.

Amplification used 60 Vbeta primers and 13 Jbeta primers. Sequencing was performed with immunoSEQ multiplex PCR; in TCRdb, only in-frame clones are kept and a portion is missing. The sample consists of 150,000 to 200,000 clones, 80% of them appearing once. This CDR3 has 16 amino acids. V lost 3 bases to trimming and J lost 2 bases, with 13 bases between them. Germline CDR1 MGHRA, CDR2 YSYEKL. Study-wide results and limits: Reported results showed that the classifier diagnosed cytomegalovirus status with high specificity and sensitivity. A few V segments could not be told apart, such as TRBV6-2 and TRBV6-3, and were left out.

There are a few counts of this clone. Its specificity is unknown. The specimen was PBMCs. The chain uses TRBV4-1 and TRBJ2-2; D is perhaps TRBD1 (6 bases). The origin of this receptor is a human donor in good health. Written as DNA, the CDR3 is TGCGCCAGCAGCCAGACCCCGGACAGAAACACCGGGGAGCTGTTTTTT. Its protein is CASSQTPDRNTGELFF.